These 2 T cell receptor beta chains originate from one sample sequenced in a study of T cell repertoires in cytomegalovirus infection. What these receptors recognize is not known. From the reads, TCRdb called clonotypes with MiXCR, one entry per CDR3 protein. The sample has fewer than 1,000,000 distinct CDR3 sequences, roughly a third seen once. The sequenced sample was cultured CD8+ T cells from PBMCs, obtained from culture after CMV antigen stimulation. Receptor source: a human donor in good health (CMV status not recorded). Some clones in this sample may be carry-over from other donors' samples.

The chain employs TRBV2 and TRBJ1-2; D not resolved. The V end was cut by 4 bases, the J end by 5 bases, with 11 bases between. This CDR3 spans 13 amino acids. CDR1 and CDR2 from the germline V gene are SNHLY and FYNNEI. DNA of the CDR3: TGTGCCAGCAGTGGAAAGACCCCTTATGGCTACACCTTC. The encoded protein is CASSGKTPYGYTF.

This CDR3 is CATSREGGQFNGYTF. The CDR3 DNA reads as TGTGCCACCAGCAGAGAGGGAGGACAGTTCAATGGCTACACCTTC. This chain connects TRBV15 to TRBJ1-2; TRBD1 might be the D (6 bases). The ends were cut back, 0 bases at V and 6 bases at J, with 14 bases in the middle. This CDR3 has 15 residues. CDR1 is LNHNV, CDR2 YYDKDF, per germline (reference sequence).